A single sample is the source of the 10 T cell receptor beta chains below, sequenced in a study of cytomegalovirus exposure and HLA in healthy donors. PCR primers comprised 60 Vbeta and 13 Jbeta primers. The data were produced by immunoSEQ multiplex PCR, yet TCRdb's version contains in-frame clones alone and is incomplete. Its table records around 150,000 clones. Sequencing used PBMCs. The receptors stem from a man aged 40-49 years in good health and CMV-seronegative.

This chain joins TRBV11-2 and TRBJ1-1; D unclear. Germline CDR1 and CDR2: SGHAT and FQNNGV. Trimming pared 3 bases from V and 4 bases from J, leaving 6 bases between. The CDR3 sequence is 12 residues long. The CDR3, as DNA: TGTGCCAGCAGCTTCGGACTCACTGAAGCTTTCTTT. Its protein product is CASSFGLTEAFF.

The CDR3 region has the DNA TGTGCCAGCAGAGGGGGGGGATCTGGCTACACCTTC. Translated: CASRGGGSGYTF. The genes are TRBV6-5 and TRBJ1-2; D may be TRBD1 (6 bases). CDR3 size: 12 residues. The germline CDR1 and CDR2 sequences are MNHEY and SVGAGI. V was clipped by 6 bases and J by 7 bases, with 12 bases between them.

The chain combines TRBV5-4 with TRBJ1-3; TRBD1 might be the D (6 bases). This CDR3 is built from 15 residues. Germline CDR1 reads SGHNT; CDR2 reads YYREEE (reference sequence). Deletions cut 5 bases from V and 4 bases from J, with 16 bases between. CDR3 bases: TGTGCCAGCAGATCCGGACAGAACGCAGGAAACACCATATATTTT. Translating it yields CASRSGQNAGNTIYF.

The genes are TRBV5-1 and TRBJ2-2; 10 bases agree with TRBD2. V lost 0 bases, J lost 4 bases, and 3 bases stayed unmatched. CDR1 is SGHRS and CDR2 is YFSETQ in the germline V gene. CDR3 length equals 16 residues. This CDR3 is CASSLELAGTTGELFF. The CDR3 region has the DNA TGCGCCAGCAGCTTGGAACTAGCGGGGACCACCGGGGAGCTGTTTTTT.

The CDR3 DNA follows: TGCGCCAGCAGCTTGCTGGGGGGGGGCCAAGAGACCCAGTACTTC. Protein product: CASSLLGGGQETQYF. The J gene is TRBJ2-5, the V gene TRBV5-1, with 7 bases identical to TRBD2. The V segment lost 1 base and the J segment 1 base; nucleotides outside the gene matches: 4. The CDR3 extends over 15 amino acids. Germline V CDR1 and CDR2: SGHRS, YFSETQ.

The CDR3 coding sequence is TGTGCCAGCAGTTCTAGCGGGGGCACAGATACGCAGTATTTT. Amino acid sequence: CASSSSGGTDTQYF. The V gene is TRBV6-6, the J gene TRBJ2-3; TRBD2 aligns across 9 bases. The length of the CDR3 is 14 residues. Germline V gene sequence: CDR1 MNHNY, CDR2 SVGAGI (reference sequence). V lost 4 bases and J lost 1; bases outside the gene matches: 0.

V usage is TRBV7-3 and J usage is TRBJ2-5; 10 nucleotides agree with TRBD2. This CDR3 region has 17 residues. Per germline, CDR1 SGHTA and CDR2 FQGTGA. The ends lost 2 bases at V and 0 bases at J; junction bases unmatched: 6. The CDR3 sequence is CASSLFSGLADQETQYF. The CDR3 DNA sequence: TGTGCCAGCAGCTTATTCAGTGGACTAGCGGACCAAGAGACCCAGTACTTC.

The chain couples TRBV4-2 to TRBJ2-1, with 9 bases that match TRBD2. Germline-derived CDR1 and CDR2 are LGHNA and YNFKEQ. The CDR3 has 16 amino acids. After removal of 0 bases from V and 7 bases from J, the junction contained 7 bases not matched to a gene. The CDR3 sequence is CASSQDPSGGRNEQFF. The DNA of the CDR3 is TGTGCCAGCAGCCAAGATCCCAGCGGGGGGAGGAATGAGCAGTTCTTC.

V and J are TRBV19 and TRBJ2-7; a weak D match, TRBD2 (6 bases). Deletions cut 3 bases from V and 2 bases from J, with 11 bases between. The germline gives CDR1 LNHDA, CDR2 SQIVND (reference sequence). CDR3 length: 14 amino acids. This CDR3 reads CASSIGGLAYEQYF. In DNA form, the CDR3 reads TGTGCCAGTAGTATTGGAGGGCTGGCCTACGAGCAGTACTTC.

This chain connects TRBV11-2 to TRBJ2-3; D unclear. From germline, CDR1 is SGHAT and CDR2 FQNNGV. Trimming stripped 5 bases from V and 0 bases from J, with 3 bases between. The CDR3 extends over 12 amino acids. CDR3 DNA sequence: TGTGCCAGCAGCGTAAGCACAGATACGCAGTATTTT. Its translation: CASSVSTDTQYF.